This TCR beta chain was captured by sequencing in a study of cytomegalovirus exposure and HLA in healthy donors. The study's findings and limits: The study found most TCR sequences rare, yet found some public TCRs in many donors.

With regard to this clone: The antigen remains undetermined.

The CDR3 contains 17 residues. Some clones are missing from TCRdb's copy, which holds only in-frame ones; the method was immunoSEQ multiplex PCR. The repertoire holds about 130,000 clones, with roughly 89% as singletons. The chain links TRBV7-5 to TRBJ2-3; the D segment call TRBD2 is taken from the table without a DNA check. TRBV7-5 is given as a pseudogene. The sequence came from a young woman in good health and CMV-seronegative. The source material was PBMCs. The CDR3 is CARSPQKMGRGRDTQYF. The CDR3 DNA is TGTGCCAGAAGCCCCCAGAAGATGGGGAGGGGCAGAGATACGCAGTATTTT.